This section outlines one T cell receptor (beta chain) sequence together with its context. These data come from a study of shared T cell receptors in the human thymus. Sequencing used immunoSEQ multiplex PCR; TCRdb keeps in-frame clones, though not all of them. The sample records some 400,000 clones, approximately 95% being singletons. The receptor comes from a human donor. The sample taken for sequencing was thymocytes.

CDR3 bases: TGTGCCAGCAGGAGGAGGGGAGAAACCCAGTACTTC. Translation gives CASRRRGETQYF. The chain couples TRBV25-1 to TRBJ2-5; D possibly corresponds to TRBD2 (6 bases). The CDR3 is 12 amino acids. CDR1 and CDR2 (germline): MGHDK, SYGVNS. V was pared by 6 bases and J by 8 bases, with 13 bases between.